The source of this T cell receptor beta chain is a study of cytomegalovirus exposure and HLA in healthy donors (dated by TCRdb to the late 2010s). Notes on the research overall: According to an earlier analysis of around 600 of the donors, some 180 million T cells yielded 100 million or so unique TCR beta sequences and less than 300 Gb of sequence data. Approximately 300 gigabases of sequencing data and 70 million to 95 million unique TCR sequences made up an early release that covered some 640 HLA-typed donors. The genetic ancestry cluster associated with self-reported Caucasian donors included over 65% of the 398 genotyped donors. The study aimed to test whether cataloging public T cell receptors could reveal signatures of past pathogen exposure. To study patterns of TCR occurrence, a later analysis re-analyzed previously published TCR beta repertoires from 600 to 750 donors and added high-resolution HLA genotyping. The study profiled the T cell repertoires of some 610 subjects by immunosequencing and related them to cytomegalovirus serostatus. Alongside the repertoire data, information on donor age, sex, ethnicity and CMV serostatus was compiled. To predict cytomegalovirus infection status, the study combined high-throughput TCR immunosequencing, statistical association of individual TCRs with disease status, and machine learning. Rather than using new phenotypic data, the later analysis identified candidate immune exposures from TCR beta sequences and from how often those sequences occurred across donors. A later genetic analysis used genome-wide SNP genotypes for about three fifths of the 666 donors, treating that subset as a discovery cohort. All discovery cohort repertoires had been generated using a single sequencing platform. Along with the roughly 670-subject first cohort, a separate validation cohort of some 130 different subjects was used. Both class I and class II loci were covered by HLA typing, at four-digit resolution. Five DR-DQ haplotypes were handled as single units for association and clustering because linkage in the cohort was strong. The number of donors typed differed by locus, with 629-630 for A, B, C, DRB1 and DQB1, around 500 for DQA1, about 610 for DPA1, and some 440 for DPB1. An earlier analysis of 500 to 650 of the donors applied high-throughput TCR beta sequencing to assess whether each TCR beta V gene segment acted as functional or pseudogenic. Among 300 to 500 genotyped donors of the cohort, an average of around 220,000 unique TCR beta nucleotide sequences was sequenced per donor, of which about 20% were non-productive.

On this clone: Its antigen is not yet known. The record has no base qualities; no much larger clone is one base away.

The paper as a whole reports these results and caveats: At a false discovery rate of 0.05, a later analysis linked approximately 18,000 TCR beta sequences to specific HLA alleles. According to a later genetic analysis, donors in an Asian-associated ancestry cluster had fewer N-insertions in productive TCRs than the approximately 650-donor mean. Because HLA typing was missing for some donors at each locus, association tests included only the typed subset. A few of the identified cytomegalovirus-associated TCR beta chains were confirmed in vitro to be specific for cytomegalovirus antigens. Immune exposure information for the cohort was limited to CMV serostatus. Because counts were too low, about 15 rarely observed V segments, including chromosome 9 orphons, were left out of the earlier analysis of 587 of the donors. A group of highly shared sequence variants was considered likely to be a technical artifact of the sequencing pipeline. Only TCR beta chains were sequenced in this cohort, and the absence of alpha or paired-chain data limited detectable features. Some IMGT-functional V segments, including TRBV6-2 and TRBV6-3, could not be told apart with the 87-base-pair reads, so those segments were excluded. A further reported finding was that TCR beta sequences accurately predicted the HLA-A and HLA-B alleles for most subjects in the first cohort. When HLA alleles, especially DR and DQ, strongly co-occurred, attributing TCR associations to individual alleles was difficult. Correlated functional status among segregating V segments might be attributable to linkage disequilibrium, but an unknown experimental factor could not be ruled out. The study gave a list of some 150 TCR beta chains associated with cytomegalovirus. The classifier was reported to diagnose cytomegalovirus status with high specificity and sensitivity in both the original cohort and the validation cohort. Most TCR sequences were observed very rarely across donors, whereas some public TCRs were present in many individuals. Presence/absence analyses assumed roughly uniform sequencing depth across donors, an assumption that may not hold. In a later analysis, several top co-occurrence clusters were reported to appear linked to parvovirus B19, influenza, CMV and Epstein-Barr virus. In a later analysis, the rate of TCR association differed among HLA loci, with DRB1 alleles having the most associated TCRs and HLA-C alleles having the fewest. According to a later analysis, most CMV-associated TCR beta chains appeared to be HLA-restricted, and the HLA associations seemed to be driven largely by CMV exposure. The authors suggested that the approach could potentially be extended to other disease states and immunological phenotypes. In an earlier analysis of around 500 of the donors, most TCR beta V segments appeared in productive rearrangements about 87% or about 30% of the time, broadly matching IMGT annotations. In a later analysis, HLA-associated TCR beta chains were found to be more clonally expanded and to have lower generation probabilities than equally common non-associated chains. An association between a missense DCLRE1C variant and V-gene and J-gene trimming of TCR beta chains was found in a later genetic analysis and replicated in an independent cohort.

Libraries were prepared through the immunoSEQ multiplex PCR assay. A mixture of 60 forward primers for TCR Vbeta segments and 13 reverse primers for TCR Jbeta segments was used in the multiplex PCR. A multiplex PCR assay on genomic DNA amplified the CDR3 region of rearranged TCR beta genes. On the Illumina HiSeq System, the amplified TCR beta libraries were sequenced as 87-base-pair reads. The original methods were these. In a later analysis, tens of millions of unique TCR beta chains were counted across the roughly 610 repertoires, and roughly 11 million of these chains were shared by at least two donors. A nearest-neighbor algorithm error-corrected the raw reads and collapsed the reads into unique sequences, merging closely related sequences to remove PCR and sequencing errors. To assign V, D and J gene segments, CDR3 sequences were aligned to IMGT reference sequences. For a sequence to be retained, a match of at least six nucleotides to both a V gene segment and a J gene segment was required. A rearrangement was called productive if the CDR3 had no stop codons and remained in frame with V and J, and every other rearrangement was called non-productive. Following IMGT convention, CDR3 was defined as the stretch from the second conserved V-encoded cysteine to the conserved J-encoded phenylalanine. In an earlier analysis of roughly 610 of the donors, sequences lacking an unambiguous match to a single V gene segment were excluded. An earlier analysis of some 500 of the donors classified V segments as functional when productive rearrangements were above 56.7% and as segregating when the standard deviation between donors was above 5%. A statistical classification framework was built to diagnose cytomegalovirus status from the catalog of TCR beta chain sequences. In a later analysis, V and J genes were assigned by comparing TCR nucleotide sequences against IMGT/GENE-DB human TR gene sequences. The TCRdist pipeline was used in a later analysis to assign CDR3 sequences and most-parsimonious VDJ recombination scenarios. A later analysis defined each TCR beta chain by its CDR3 amino acid sequence plus V-gene family, and excluded reads lacking a unique V-gene family. A later analysis removed roughly 590 highly shared, low-generation-probability nucleotide sequences to deal with suspected cross-contamination and a sequencing artifact. In a later analysis, a clonal expansion index was calculated for each public chain from normalized within-repertoire ranks of inferred template counts. Generation probabilities in a later analysis came from a VDJ recombination model fitted to out-of-frame rearrangements, and those results were checked against IGoR. In a later analysis, TCR-TCR, TCR-HLA and TCR-CMV co-occurrence was scored with hypergeometric tests, and a repertoire-size bias correction was applied to TCR pairs. False discovery rates were estimated in a later analysis by permuting HLA or CMV assignments 20 times. A later analysis grouped co-occurring TCRs with DBSCAN, adding TCRdist sequence similarity when clustering within HLA-allele-positive subsets. Co-occurrence clustering excluded repertoires with fewer than 30,000 or more than 120,000 public chains, plus five with anomalous nucleotide sharing. In its TCRdb copy, this immuneACCESS table keeps in-frame sequences only and misses some clones. Where compared with another copy, unresolved V genes explain less than half of these, and the others have no known cause. V and J calls and clone size are given by that table; D and trimming were obtained from the DNA. A total of 150,000 to 200,000 clones appear in this sample, roughly 73% of them only once. The ten largest clones represent around 4.7% of the sample.

Based on the germline V gene, the CDR1 and CDR2 sequences are KGHSH and LQKENI. Trimming takes 0 bases off V and 5 bases off J; junction bases not matched to a gene: 11. The CDR3 goes from the cysteine to the phenylalanine over 17 residues. Only the CDR3 region is kept as DNA, spanning 51 bases read in frame from base 1. The cohort was made up of approximately 670 healthy bone marrow donors. Cohort members were all nominally healthy when sampled, although unrecorded immune exposures were likely present. The donor tested CMV seronegative, placing the donor among the roughly 340 seronegative members of the cohort. A peripheral blood sample was provided by each donor, and peripheral blood mononuclear cells were used for TCR beta sequencing. Genomic DNA extraction from the blood cell samples was performed with the Qiagen DNeasy Blood Extraction Kit.

This receptor was obtained from a male donor in good health and CMV-seronegative. The chain is encoded by TRBV18 joined to TRBJ2-7; 9 nucleotides in the junction match TRBD1. Sequencing was done on a sample of PBMCs. The bases are TGTGCCAGCTCACCACCCCCACGAGGGACAGGGTACCACGAGCAGTACTTC. Translation gives CASSPPPRGTGYHEQYF.